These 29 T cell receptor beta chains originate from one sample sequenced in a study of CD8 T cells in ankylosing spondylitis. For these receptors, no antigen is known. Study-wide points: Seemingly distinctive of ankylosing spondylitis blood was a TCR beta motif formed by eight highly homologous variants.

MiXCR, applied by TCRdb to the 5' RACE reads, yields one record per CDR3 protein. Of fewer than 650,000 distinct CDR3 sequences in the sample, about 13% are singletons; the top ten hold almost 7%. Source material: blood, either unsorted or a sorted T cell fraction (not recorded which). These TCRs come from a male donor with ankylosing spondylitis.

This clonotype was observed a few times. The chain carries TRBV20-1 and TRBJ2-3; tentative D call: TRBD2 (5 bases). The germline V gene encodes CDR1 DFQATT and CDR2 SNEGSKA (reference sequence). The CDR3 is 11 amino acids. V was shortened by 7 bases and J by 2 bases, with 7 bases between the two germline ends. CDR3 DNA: TGCAGTGGTGACTACACAGATACGCAGTATTTT. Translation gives CSGDYTDTQYF.

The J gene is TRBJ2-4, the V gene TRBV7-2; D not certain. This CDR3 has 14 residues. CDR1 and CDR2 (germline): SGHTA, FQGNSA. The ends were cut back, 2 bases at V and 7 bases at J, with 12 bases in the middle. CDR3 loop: CASSLIAFGNIQYF. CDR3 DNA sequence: TGTGCCAGCAGCTTAATCGCTTTCGGGAACATTCAGTACTTC.

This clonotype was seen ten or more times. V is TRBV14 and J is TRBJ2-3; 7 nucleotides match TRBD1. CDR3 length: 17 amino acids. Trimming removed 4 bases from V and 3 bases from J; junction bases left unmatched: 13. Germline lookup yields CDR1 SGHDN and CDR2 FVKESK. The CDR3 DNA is TGTGCCAGCAGCCGCGTAGCTGGGACAGTAGGAACAGATACGCAGTATTTT. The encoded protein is CASSRVAGTVGTDTQYF.

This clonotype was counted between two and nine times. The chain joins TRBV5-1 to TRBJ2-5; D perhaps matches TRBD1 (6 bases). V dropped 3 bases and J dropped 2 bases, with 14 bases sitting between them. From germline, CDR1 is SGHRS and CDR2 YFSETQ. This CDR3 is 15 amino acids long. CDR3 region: CASSSGLGQQETQYF. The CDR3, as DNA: TGCGCCAGCAGCTCAGGGTTAGGACAGCAAGAGACCCAGTACTTC.

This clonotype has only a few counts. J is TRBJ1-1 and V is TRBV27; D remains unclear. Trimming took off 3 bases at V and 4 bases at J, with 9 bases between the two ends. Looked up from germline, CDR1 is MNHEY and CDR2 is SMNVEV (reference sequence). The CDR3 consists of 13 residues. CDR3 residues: CASSFRAGTEAFF. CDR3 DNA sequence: TGTGCCAGCAGTTTTAGGGCTGGCACTGAAGCTTTCTTT.

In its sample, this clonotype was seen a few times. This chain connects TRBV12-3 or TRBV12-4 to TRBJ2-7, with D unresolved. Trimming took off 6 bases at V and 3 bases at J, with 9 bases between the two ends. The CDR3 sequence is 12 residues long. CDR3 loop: CASSPEGYEQYF. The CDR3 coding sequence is TGTGCCAGCAGCCCTGAAGGCTACGAGCAGTACTTC.

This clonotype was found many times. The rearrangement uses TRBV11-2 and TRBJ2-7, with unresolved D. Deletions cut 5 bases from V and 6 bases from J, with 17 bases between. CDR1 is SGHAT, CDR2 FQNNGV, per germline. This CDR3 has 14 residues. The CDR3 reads CASSLERVAAEQYF. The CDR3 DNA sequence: TGTGCCAGCAGCCTTGAAAGGGTAGCAGCCGAGCAGTACTTC.

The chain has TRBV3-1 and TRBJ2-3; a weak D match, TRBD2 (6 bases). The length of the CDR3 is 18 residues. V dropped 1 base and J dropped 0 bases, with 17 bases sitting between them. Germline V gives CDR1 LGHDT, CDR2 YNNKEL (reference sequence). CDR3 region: CASSQAFTRGASTDTQYF. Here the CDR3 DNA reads TGTGCCAGCAGCCAAGCGTTTACTCGCGGGGCTAGCACAGATACGCAGTATTTT.

The CDR3 here is CATSDPRAGGTGELFF. CDR3 bases: TGTGCCACCAGTGATCCCCGCGCAGGGGGTACCGGGGAGCTGTTTTTT. The chain uses TRBV24-1 and TRBJ2-2, with 7 positions matching TRBD1. The CDR3 loop spans 16 amino acids. Germline V gene lookup returns CDR1 KGHDR and CDR2 SFDVKD. Trimming cost V 3 bases and J 5 bases; bases outside gene matches: 8.

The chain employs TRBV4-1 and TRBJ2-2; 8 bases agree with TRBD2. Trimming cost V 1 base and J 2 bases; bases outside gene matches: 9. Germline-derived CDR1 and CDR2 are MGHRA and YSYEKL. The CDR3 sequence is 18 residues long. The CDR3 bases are TGCGCCAGCAGCCAAGGAGGATATGGACTAGCTAACACCGGGGAGCTGTTTTTT. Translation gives CASSQGGYGLANTGELFF.

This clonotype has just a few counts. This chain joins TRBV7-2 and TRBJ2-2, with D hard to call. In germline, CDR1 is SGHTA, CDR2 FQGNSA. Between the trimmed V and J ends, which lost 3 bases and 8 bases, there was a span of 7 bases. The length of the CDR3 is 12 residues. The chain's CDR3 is CASSFERGELFF. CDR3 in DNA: TGTGCCAGCAGCTTCGAGAGGGGGGAGCTGTTTTTT. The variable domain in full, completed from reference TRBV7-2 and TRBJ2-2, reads GAGVSQSPSNKVTEKGKDVELRCDPISGHTALYWYRQSLGQGLEFLIYFQGNSAPDKSGLPSDRFSAERTGGSVSTLTIQRTQQEDSAVYLCASSFERGELFFGEGSRLTVL.

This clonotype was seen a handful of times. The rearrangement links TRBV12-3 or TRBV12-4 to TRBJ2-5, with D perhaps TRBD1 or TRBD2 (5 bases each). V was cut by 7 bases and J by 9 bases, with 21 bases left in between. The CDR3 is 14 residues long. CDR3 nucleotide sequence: TGTGCCAGCACTCCCGGGACCCAATCGTCGGCCCAGTACTTC. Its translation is CASTPGTQSSAQYF.

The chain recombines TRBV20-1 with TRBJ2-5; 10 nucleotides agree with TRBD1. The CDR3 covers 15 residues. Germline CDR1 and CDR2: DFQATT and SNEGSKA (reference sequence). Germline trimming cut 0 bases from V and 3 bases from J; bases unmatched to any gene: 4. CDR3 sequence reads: CSARDGGTGEETQYF. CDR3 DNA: TGCAGTGCTAGAGATGGGGGGACAGGGGAAGAGACCCAGTACTTC.

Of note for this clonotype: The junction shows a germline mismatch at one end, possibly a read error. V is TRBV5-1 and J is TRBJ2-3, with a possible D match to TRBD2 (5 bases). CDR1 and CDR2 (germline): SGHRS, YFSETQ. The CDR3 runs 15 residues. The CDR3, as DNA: TGCGCCAGCAGCACTCGCCGGGGAGTGCCAGAAACGCAGTATTTT. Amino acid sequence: CASSTRRGVPETQYF. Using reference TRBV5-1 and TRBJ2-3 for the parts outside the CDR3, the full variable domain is KAGVTQTPRYLIKTRGQQVTLSCSPISGHRSVSWYQQTPGQGLQFLFEYFSETQRNKGNFPGRFSGRQFSNSRSEMNVSTLELGDSALYLCASSTRRGVPETQYFGPGTRLTVL.

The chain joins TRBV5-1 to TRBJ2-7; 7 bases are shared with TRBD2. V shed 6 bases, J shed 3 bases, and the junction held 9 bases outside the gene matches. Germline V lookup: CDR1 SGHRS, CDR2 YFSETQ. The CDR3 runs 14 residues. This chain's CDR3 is CASMTSPSDYEQYV. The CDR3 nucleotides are TGCGCCAGCATGACTAGCCCCTCGGACTACGAGCAGTACGTC.

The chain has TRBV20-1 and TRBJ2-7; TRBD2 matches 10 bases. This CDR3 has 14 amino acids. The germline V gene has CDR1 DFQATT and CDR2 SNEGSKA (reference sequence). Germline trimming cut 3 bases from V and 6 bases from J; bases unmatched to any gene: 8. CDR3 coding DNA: TGCAGTGCTAGCCCCGGGACTAGCGACAGCGAGCAGTACTTC. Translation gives CSASPGTSDSEQYF.

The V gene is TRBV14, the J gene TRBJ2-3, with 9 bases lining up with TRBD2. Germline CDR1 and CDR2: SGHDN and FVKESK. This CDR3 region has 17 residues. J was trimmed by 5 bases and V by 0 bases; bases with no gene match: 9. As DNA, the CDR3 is TGTGCCAGCAGCCAAGATGGAGGACTAGCGTCGGGAGATACGCAGTATTTT. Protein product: CASSQDGGLASGDTQYF.

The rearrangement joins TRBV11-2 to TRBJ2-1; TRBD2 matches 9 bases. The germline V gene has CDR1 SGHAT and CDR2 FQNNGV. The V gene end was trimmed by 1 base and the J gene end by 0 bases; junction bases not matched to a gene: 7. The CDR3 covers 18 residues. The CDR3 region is CASSLVKVSGSSYNEQFF. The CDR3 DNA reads TGTGCCAGCAGCTTAGTGAAGGTTAGCGGGAGCTCCTACAATGAGCAGTTCTTC.

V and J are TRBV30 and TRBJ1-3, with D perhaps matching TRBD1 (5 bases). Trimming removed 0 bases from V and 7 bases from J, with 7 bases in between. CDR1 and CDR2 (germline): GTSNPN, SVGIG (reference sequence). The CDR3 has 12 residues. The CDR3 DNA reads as TGTGCCTGGAGTGTCGGGGGGAACACCATATATTTT. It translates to CAWSVGGNTIYF.

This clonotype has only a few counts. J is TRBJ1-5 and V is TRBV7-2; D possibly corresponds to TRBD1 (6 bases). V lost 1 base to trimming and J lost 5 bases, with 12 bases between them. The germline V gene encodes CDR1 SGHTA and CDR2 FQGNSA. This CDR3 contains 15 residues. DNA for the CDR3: TGTGCCAGCAGCTTAGGTCAGGGGATGGATCAGCCCCAGCATTTT. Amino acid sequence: CASSLGQGMDQPQHF.

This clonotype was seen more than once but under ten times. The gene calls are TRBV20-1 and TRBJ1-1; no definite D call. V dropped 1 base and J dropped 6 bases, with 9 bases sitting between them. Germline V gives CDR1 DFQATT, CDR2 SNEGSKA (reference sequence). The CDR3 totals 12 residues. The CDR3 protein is CSARGNKAEAFF. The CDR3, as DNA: TGCAGTGCTAGAGGCAACAAGGCTGAAGCTTTCTTT.

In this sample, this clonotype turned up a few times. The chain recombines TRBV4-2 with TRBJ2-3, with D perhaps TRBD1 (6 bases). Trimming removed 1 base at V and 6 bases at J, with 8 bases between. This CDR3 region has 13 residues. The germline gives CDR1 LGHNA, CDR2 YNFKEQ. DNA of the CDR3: TGTGCCAGCAGCCAAGGACAGGTGGATACGCAGTATTTT. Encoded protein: CASSQGQVDTQYF.

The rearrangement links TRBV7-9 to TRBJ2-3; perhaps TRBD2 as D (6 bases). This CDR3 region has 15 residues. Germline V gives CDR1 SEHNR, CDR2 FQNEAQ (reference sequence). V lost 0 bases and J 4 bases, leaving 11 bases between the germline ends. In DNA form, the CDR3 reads TGTGCCAGCAGCTTAGCTGTAGCGGATTCAGATACGCAGTATTTT. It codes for CASSLAVADSDTQYF.

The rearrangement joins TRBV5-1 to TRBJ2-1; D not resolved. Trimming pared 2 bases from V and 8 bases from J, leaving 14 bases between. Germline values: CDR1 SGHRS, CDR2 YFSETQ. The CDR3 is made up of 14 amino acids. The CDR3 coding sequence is TGCGCCAGCAGCTTAGCAGCCCTTGGGCATGAGCAGTTCTTC. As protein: CASSLAALGHEQFF. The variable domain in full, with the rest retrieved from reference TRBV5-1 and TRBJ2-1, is KAGVTQTPRYLIKTRGQQVTLSCSPISGHRSVSWYQQTPGQGLQFLFEYFSETQRNKGNFPGRFSGRQFSNSRSEMNVSTLELGDSALYLCASSLAALGHEQFFGPGTRLTVL.

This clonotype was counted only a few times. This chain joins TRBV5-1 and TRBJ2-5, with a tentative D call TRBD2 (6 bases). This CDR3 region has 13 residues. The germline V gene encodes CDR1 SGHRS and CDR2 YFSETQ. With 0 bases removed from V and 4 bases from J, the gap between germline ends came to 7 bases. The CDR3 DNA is TGCGCCAGCAGCTTGGGACTAGTAGAGACCCAGTACTTC. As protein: CASSLGLVETQYF.

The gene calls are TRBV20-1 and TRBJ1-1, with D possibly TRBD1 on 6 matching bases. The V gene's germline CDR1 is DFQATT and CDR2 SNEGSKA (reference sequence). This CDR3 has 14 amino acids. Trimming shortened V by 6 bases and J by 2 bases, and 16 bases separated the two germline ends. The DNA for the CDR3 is TGCAGTGCCGGTGGGGGGCAGGGAAACACTGAAGCTTTCTTT. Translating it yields CSAGGGQGNTEAFF.

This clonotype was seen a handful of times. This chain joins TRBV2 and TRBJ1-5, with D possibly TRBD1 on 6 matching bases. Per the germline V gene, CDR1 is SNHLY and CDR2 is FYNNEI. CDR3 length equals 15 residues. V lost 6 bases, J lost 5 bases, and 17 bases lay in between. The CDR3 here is CASRRNTGTDQPQHF. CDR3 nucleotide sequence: TGTGCCAGCAGACGTAATACAGGGACCGATCAGCCCCAGCATTTT.

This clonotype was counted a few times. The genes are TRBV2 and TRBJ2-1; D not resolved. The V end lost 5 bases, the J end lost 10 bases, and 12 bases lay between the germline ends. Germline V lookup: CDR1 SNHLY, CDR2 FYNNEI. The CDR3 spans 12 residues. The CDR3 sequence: CASSLEMEEQFF. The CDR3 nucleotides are TGTGCCAGCAGTCTCGAGATGGAAGAGCAGTTCTTC.

CDR3 residues: CASETTGLGYTEAFF. The CDR3 bases are TGCGCCAGCGAAACTACGGGACTCGGGTACACTGAAGCTTTCTTT. The V and J genes are TRBV10-2 and TRBJ1-1; the D gene is possibly TRBD1 (5 bases). This CDR3 contains 15 residues. V shed 8 bases and J shed 3 bases, with 19 bases lying between them. The germline V gene encodes CDR1 WSHSY and CDR2 SAAADI.